Presented here are 32 T cell receptor beta chains from one specimen sequenced in a study of OX40 agonist ivuxolimab in advanced cancers. The table came from immunoSEQ multiplex PCR; TCRdb's copy has only in-frame clones and leaves some out. The table lists around 50,000 clones, 83% of them singletons. The source was CD4+ or CD8+ T cells sorted from blood, collected in a trial of the OX40 agonist ivuxolimab. Source of these receptors: an adult with an advanced solid tumor such as melanoma, head and neck, liver or kidney cancer.

The chain combines TRBV7-9 with TRBJ2-3, with 10 bases identical to TRBD2. V trimming: 5 bases; J trimming: 6 bases; junction bases outside the gene matches: 8. Per the germline V gene, CDR1 is SEHNR and CDR2 is FQNEAQ (reference sequence). The CDR3 is 15 amino acids. The CDR3 region is CASSPLAGDGDTQYF. CDR3 sequence (DNA): TGTGCCAGCAGCCCTCTAGCGGGAGATGGTGATACGCAGTATTTT.

V and J are TRBV6-6 and TRBJ2-3; 8 nucleotides match TRBD2. V shed 6 bases and J 1 base; nucleotides not matched to a gene: 3. CDR3 length equals 14 residues. The germline CDR1 and CDR2 sequences are MNHNY and SVGAGI (reference sequence). DNA for the CDR3: TGTGCCAGCAGCGGGAGGGCGGGCACAGATACGCAGTATTTT. It yields the protein CASSGRAGTDTQYF.

The rearrangement uses TRBV7-3 and TRBJ2-3; either TRBD1 or TRBD2 may fit D (5 bases each). The length of the CDR3 is 15 residues. Trimming left V 5 bases short and J 2 bases short, with 14 bases between. Germline V CDR1 and CDR2: SGHTA, FQGTGA. This CDR3 is CASSRERTLTDTQYF. The CDR3 bases are TGTGCCAGCAGCCGCGAGCGGACACTCACAGATACGCAGTATTTT.

The V call is TRBV5-1, the J call TRBJ1-4; TRBD1 might be the D (5 bases). Germline assignment: CDR1 SGHRS and CDR2 YFSETQ. Between the trimmed V and J ends, which lost 4 bases and 4 bases, there was a span of 8 bases. There are 13 residues in the CDR3. CDR3 nucleotide sequence: TGCGCCAGCAGCGGGGGGGATAATGAAAAACTGTTTTTT. Translating it yields CASSGGDNEKLFF.

The CDR3 DNA is TGCGCCAGCAGCTTGGGACAGGGGGCGGGATTTAGCACTGAAGCTTTCTTT. It yields the protein CASSLGQGAGFSTEAFF. The chain links TRBV5-1 to TRBJ1-1; 10 bases match TRBD1. The germline CDR1 and CDR2 sequences are SGHRS and YFSETQ. V gave up 0 bases and J gave up 4 bases; unmatched junction bases: 9. This CDR3 region has 17 residues.

There are a few counts of this clone. This chain links TRBV15 with TRBJ2-3; D is possibly TRBD2 (6 bases). The germline V gene encodes CDR1 LNHNV and CDR2 YYDKDF (reference sequence). V gave up 3 bases and J gave up 4 bases, with 17 bases separating them. This CDR3 comprises 16 residues. CDR3 sequence reads: CATSRPGTGGPDTQYF. For the CDR3, the DNA is TGTGCCACCAGCAGGCCCGGGACTGGCGGCCCAGATACGCAGTATTTT.

The V and J genes are TRBV19 and TRBJ1-2, with 9 bases identical to TRBD1. Germline V lookup: CDR1 LNHDA, CDR2 SQIVND (reference sequence). The CDR3 runs to 16 residues. Unmatched junction bases numbered 7, after V lost 5 bases and J lost 0 bases. CDR3: CASSSGQGRTNYGYTF. The CDR3, as DNA: TGTGCCAGTAGTTCAGGACAGGGGCGAACTAACTATGGCTACACCTTC.

The rearrangement joins TRBV28 to TRBJ1-5; TRBD1 matches 9 bases. V dropped 7 bases and J dropped 5; count of bases not matched to a gene: 9. The CDR3 consists of 15 residues. CDR1 is MDHEN and CDR2 is SYDVKM in the germline V gene. The CDR3 reads CASIKPGTGHQPQHF. The CDR3, as DNA: TGTGCCAGCATCAAACCCGGGACAGGGCATCAGCCCCAGCATTTT.

This chain connects TRBV5-1 to TRBJ2-2; D possibly corresponds to TRBD2 (5 bases). V lost 7 bases, J lost 2 bases, and 18 bases lay in between. Germline-derived CDR1 and CDR2 are SGHRS and YFSETQ. The CDR3 contains 16 residues. CDR3 residues: CASVGGASFNTGELFF. CDR3 bases: TGCGCCAGCGTTGGAGGAGCTAGCTTCAACACCGGGGAGCTGTTTTTT.

This clone was detected a few times. The chain uses TRBV14 and TRBJ2-2; D may be TRBD2 (6 bases). Per germline, CDR1 SGHDN and CDR2 FVKESK. The CDR3 is made up of 18 amino acids. The ends were cut back, 5 bases at V and 1 base at J, with 20 bases in the middle. CDR3 residues: CASSGFGTRRGNTGELFF. CDR3 bases: TGTGCCAGCAGCGGGTTCGGGACTCGCCGAGGGAACACCGGGGAGCTGTTTTTT.

This clone was detected only a few times. This sequence joins TRBV2 and TRBJ1-3, with D perhaps TRBD1 (6 bases). The germline V gene encodes CDR1 SNHLY and CDR2 FYNNEI. The V gene lost 2 bases and the J gene lost 9 bases, with 17 bases spanning the gap. The CDR3 is 15 residues long. The CDR3 protein is CASSESPRGVATIYF. The CDR3 coding sequence is TGTGCCAGCAGTGAAAGTCCCAGGGGAGTAGCCACCATATATTTT.

The CDR3 DNA follows: TGCGCCAGCAGCCCGGGGGGACAGGGGGCATACGAGCAGTACTTC. It codes for CASSPGGQGAYEQYF. The chain combines TRBV5-1 with TRBJ2-7, with 12 nucleotides matching TRBD1. The germline V gene has CDR1 SGHRS and CDR2 YFSETQ. The CDR3 consists of 15 residues. The junction had 6 bases not matched to a gene; V was cut back by 4 bases and J by 4 bases.

DNA for the CDR3: TGTGCCAGCAGTGATCACAGGGGGCGGGGGAATTCACCCCTCCACTTT. Its translation: CASSDHRGRGNSPLHF. The chain is built from TRBV6-1 and TRBJ1-6, with 9 bases identical to TRBD1. V was pared by 3 bases and J by 7 bases, with 7 bases of the junction left unmatched. Per germline, CDR1 MNHNS and CDR2 SASEGT. The CDR3 contains 16 residues.

The chain links TRBV6-5 to TRBJ1-2; no reliable D call. Trimming removed 5 bases from V and 4 bases from J, with 8 bases in between. CDR3 length: 12 amino acids. Germline V CDR1 and CDR2: MNHEY, SVGAGI. DNA for the CDR3: TGTGCCAGCAGTGACCCCACCTATGGCTACACCTTC. Translating gives CASSDPTYGYTF.

The rearrangement uses TRBV5-3 and TRBJ1-2, with 11 bases aligning to TRBD1. TRBV5-3 is classed as an ORF, of uncertain function. The junction had 12 bases not matched to a gene; V was cut back by 5 bases and J by 9 bases. There are 15 residues in the CDR3. CDR3 DNA sequence: TGTGCCAGAAGGCCTAGACCTCGGGACAGGGGGAGCTACACCTTC. Encoded protein: CARRPRPRDRGSYTF.

The chain employs TRBV7-9 and TRBJ1-5, with D perhaps TRBD1 (6 bases). Trimming pared 5 bases from V and 3 bases from J, leaving 14 bases between. Looked up from germline, CDR1 is SEHNR and CDR2 is FQNEAQ (reference sequence). The CDR3 contains 15 residues. This CDR3 reads CASSLGGANNQPQHF. The CDR3, as DNA: TGTGCCAGCAGCCTGGGGGGGGCCAACAATCAGCCCCAGCATTTT. The entire variable domain, with the rest obtained from reference TRBV7-9 and TRBJ1-5, is as follows: DTGVSQNPRHKITKRGQNVTFRCDPISEHNRLYWYRQTLGQGPEFLTYFQNEAQLEKSRLLSDRFSAERPKGSFSTLEIQRTEQGDSAMYLCASSLGGANNQPQHFGDGTRLSIL.

The V and J genes are TRBV18 and TRBJ2-7; D tentatively reads TRBD1 or TRBD2 (5 bases each). This CDR3 is 14 amino acids long. V shed 0 bases and J shed 6 bases, with 12 bases lying between them. Germline V CDR1 and CDR2: KGHSH, LQKENI. CDR3 in DNA: TGTGCCAGCTCACCACCGATCTCAGGGAGCGAGCAGTACTTC. This encodes CASSPPISGSEQYF.

This clone was seen more than once but under ten times. The genes are TRBV11-2 and TRBJ1-4; D is unclear. Germline-derived CDR1 and CDR2 are SGHAT and FQNNGV. V was clipped by 1 base and J by 2 bases, with 8 bases between them. CDR3 length: 15 amino acids. CDR3 DNA: TGTGCCAGCAGCTTAGGAGGGCCTACTAATGAAAAACTGTTTTTT. Protein sequence: CASSLGGPTNEKLFF.

The chain carries TRBV19 and TRBJ1-5, with 8 bases fitting TRBD1. The germline gives CDR1 LNHDA, CDR2 SQIVND (reference sequence). The CDR3 is made up of 15 amino acids. V was clipped by 7 bases and J by 2 bases; unmatched bases: 7. This CDR3 is CASTAGQVGNQPQHF. The DNA of the CDR3 is TGTGCCAGTACCGCGGGACAGGTGGGCAATCAGCCCCAGCATTTT.

This clone was counted between two and nine times. The chain uses TRBV7-2 and TRBJ2-7, with TRBD1 matching over 12 bases. The CDR3 spans 15 residues. Germline CDR1 SGHTA, CDR2 FQGNSA. V lost 1 base to trimming and J lost 4 bases; unmatched junction nucleotides: 2. The CDR3 DNA reads as TGTGCCAGCAGCTTAGGGGACAGGGGGCAATACGAGCAGTACTTC. This gives the protein CASSLGDRGQYEQYF.

This clone rates as medium-sized. At one boundary the junction diverges from the germline segment, which might be a read error. The CDR3 loop is CASSIPTHF. CDR3 coding DNA: TGTGCCAGTAGTATCCCCACCCATTTT. The chain uses TRBV19 and TRBJ1-3; D is unresolved. Germline CDR1 is LNHDA and CDR2 is SQIVND (reference sequence). The CDR3 sequence is 9 residues long.

V is TRBV7-9 and J is TRBJ1-3; D not resolved. This CDR3 is 15 amino acids long. Trimming shortened V by 5 bases and J by 0 bases, and 11 bases separated the two germline ends. In germline, CDR1 is SEHNR, CDR2 FQNEAQ (reference sequence). The CDR3 nucleotides read TGTGCCAGCAGCCACCCTTGGGGCTCTGGAAACACCATATATTTT. This codes for CASSHPWGSGNTIYF.

V is TRBV7-8 and J is TRBJ1-6; TRBD1 agrees at 7 bases. Germline V gene sequence: CDR1 SGHVS, CDR2 FQNEAQ. With 0 bases clipped from V and 7 bases from J, the junction kept 3 bases outside the gene matches. CDR3 size: 15 residues. The CDR3 nucleotides are TGTGCCAGCAGCTTAGCCGCCAGGGGGAATTCACCCCTCCACTTT. Residues: CASSLAARGNSPLHF.

The chain uses TRBV18 and TRBJ1-2; D remains ambiguous. Trimming stripped 8 bases from V and 1 base from J, with 11 bases between. Germline V CDR1 and CDR2: KGHSH, LQKENI. The CDR3 length is 13 residues. CDR3 amino acids: CASGKGNNYGYTF. For the CDR3, the DNA is TGTGCCAGCGGGAAAGGGAATAACTATGGCTACACCTTC. Full variable domain (missing parts from reference TRBV18 and TRBJ1-2): NAGVMQNPRHLVRRRGQEARLRCSPMKGHSHVYWYRQLPEEGLKFMVYLQKENIIDESGMPKERFSAEFPKEGPSILRIQQVVRGDSAAYFCASGKGNNYGYTFGSGTRLTVV.

This clone was counted a single time. The chain links TRBV28 to TRBJ1-1, with a weak D call TRBD1 (5 bases). V was shortened by 10 bases and J by 1 base, with 7 bases between the two germline ends. Germline CDR1 is MDHEN and CDR2 is SYDVKM. This CDR3 has 11 amino acids. Here the CDR3 DNA reads TGTGCCACCCAGGGGAACACTGAAGCTTTCTTT. Translated, it gives CATQGNTEAFF.

The V gene is TRBV27, the J gene TRBJ1-6; D ambiguous. This CDR3 comprises 12 residues. Germline CDR1 MNHEY, CDR2 SMNVEV (reference sequence). Trimming left V 7 bases short and J 7 bases short, with 8 bases between. The CDR3: CASTQRNSPLHF. DNA for the CDR3: TGTGCCAGCACCCAAAGGAATTCACCCCTCCACTTT.

The rearrangement joins TRBV5-1 to TRBJ1-3; TRBD1 is a possible D gene (6 bases). The CDR3 extends over 15 amino acids. Trimming shortened V by 4 bases and J by 4 bases, and 15 bases separated the two germline ends. CDR1 and CDR2 (germline): SGHRS, YFSETQ. CDR3 amino acids: CASSPSGTRGNTIYF. In DNA form, the CDR3 reads TGCGCCAGCAGCCCTTCGGGGACACGGGGAAACACCATATATTTT.

V is TRBV2 and J is TRBJ2-7; D is unresolved. V was pared by 5 bases and J by 3 bases, with 5 bases between. Germline CDR1 SNHLY, CDR2 FYNNEI. CDR3 length: 11 amino acids. The CDR3 DNA reads TGTGCCAGCAGTTCGATCTACGAGCAGTACTTC. It codes for CASSSIYEQYF.

Of note for this clone: The same CDR3 is also encoded by other DNA sequences in this sample. V and J are TRBV15 and TRBJ1-1, with TRBD1 matching over 11 bases. The CDR3 has 15 residues. The J segment lost 5 bases and the V segment lost 6 bases, leaving 8 bases of the junction unmatched. Germline CDR1 LNHNV, CDR2 YYDKDF (reference sequence). CDR3 nucleotides: TGTGCCACCAGTCCCGGGACAGGGGGGAGAACTGAAGCTTTCTTT. It yields the protein CATSPGTGGRTEAFF.

The chain uses TRBV2 and TRBJ1-6, with D possibly matching TRBD1 (5 bases). Trimming took 6 bases from V and 9 from J, leaving 12 bases between them. Germline CDR1 is SNHLY and CDR2 is FYNNEI. CDR3 length: 13 residues. This CDR3 is CASRPGGGSPLHF. As DNA, the CDR3 is TGTGCCAGCAGACCCGGGGGAGGTTCACCCCTCCACTTT.

This chain connects TRBV7-2 to TRBJ2-7; the D gene could be TRBD1 or TRBD2 (5 bases each). Trimming removed 5 bases at V and 10 bases at J, with 15 bases between. The germline CDR1 and CDR2 sequences are SGHTA and FQGNSA. The CDR3 covers 12 residues. The CDR3 reads CASSQGVASQYF. The CDR3 DNA is TGTGCCAGCAGCCAAGGGGTAGCGAGTCAGTACTTC.

The genes are TRBV5-1 and TRBJ1-3; D unresolved. There are 15 residues in the CDR3. Between the trimmed V and J ends, which lost 4 bases and 0 bases, there was a span of 11 bases. The germline V gene has CDR1 SGHRS and CDR2 YFSETQ. As DNA, the CDR3 is TGCGCCAGCAGCCGAGACGGAGGCTCTGGAAACACCATATATTTT. The encoded protein is CASSRDGGSGNTIYF.